One T cell receptor (beta chain) is described in this entry. The treatment here: about 20 received Ad26.COV2.S at low or high dose, single or two shots; several received placebo; per-sample allocation not given. At day 63 after the first vaccine or placebo injection, samples were drawn. This sample was taken from a study of Ad26.COV2.S vaccination and SARS-CoV-2 variants. Profiled with immunoSEQ multiplex PCR; TCRdb holds only in-frame clones, not every one. This sample carries hundreds of thousands of clones, 87% of them seen once, and the ten largest clones take less than 3.5%. The sample was peripheral blood, taken in a trial of Ad26.COV2.S vaccine versus placebo. The receptor comes from a person aged 18-65 years who received the Ad26.COV2.S COVID-19 vaccine or a placebo.

Here the CDR3 DNA reads TGTGCCAGCAGCCTAGGGCGAAGGAATGACTATGGCTACACCTTC. Encoded protein: CASSLGRRNDYGYTF. This sequence joins TRBV7-9 and TRBJ1-2; no reliable D call. Germline CDR1 reads SEHNR; CDR2 reads FQNEAQ (reference sequence). The V end lost 5 bases, the J end lost 3 bases, and 16 bases lay between the germline ends. The CDR3 is made up of 15 amino acids.